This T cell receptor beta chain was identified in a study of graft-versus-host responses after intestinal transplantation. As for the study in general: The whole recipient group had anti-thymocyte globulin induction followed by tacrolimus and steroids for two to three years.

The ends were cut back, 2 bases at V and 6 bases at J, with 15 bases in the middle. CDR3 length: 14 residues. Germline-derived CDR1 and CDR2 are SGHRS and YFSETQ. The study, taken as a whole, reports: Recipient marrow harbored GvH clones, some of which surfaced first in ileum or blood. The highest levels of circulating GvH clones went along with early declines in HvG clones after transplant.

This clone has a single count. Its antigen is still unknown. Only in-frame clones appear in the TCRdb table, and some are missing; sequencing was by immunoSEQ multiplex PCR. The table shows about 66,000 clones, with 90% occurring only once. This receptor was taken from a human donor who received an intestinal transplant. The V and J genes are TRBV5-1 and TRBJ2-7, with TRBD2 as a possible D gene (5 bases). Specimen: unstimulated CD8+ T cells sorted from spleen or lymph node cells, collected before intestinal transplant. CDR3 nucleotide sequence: TGCGCCAGCAGCTTCCTAGAACGGGGTCTCGAGCAGTACTTC. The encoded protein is CASSFLERGLEQYF.